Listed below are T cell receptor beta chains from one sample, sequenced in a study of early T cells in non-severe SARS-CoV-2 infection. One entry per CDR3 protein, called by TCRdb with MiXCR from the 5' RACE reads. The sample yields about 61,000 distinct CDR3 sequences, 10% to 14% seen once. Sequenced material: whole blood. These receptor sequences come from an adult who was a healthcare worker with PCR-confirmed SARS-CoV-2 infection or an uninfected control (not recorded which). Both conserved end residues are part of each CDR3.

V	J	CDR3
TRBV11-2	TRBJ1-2	CASSPMSGSYGYTF
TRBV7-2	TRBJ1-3	CASSPRGLTGLSGNTIYF
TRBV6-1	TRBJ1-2	CASSELGDSYGYTF
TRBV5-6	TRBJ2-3	CASRKQGRTDTQYF
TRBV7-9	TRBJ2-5	CASSRIGGGRETQYF
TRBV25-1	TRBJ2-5	CASSGKQPQETQYF
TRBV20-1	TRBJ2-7	CSARDLGTSGGYEQYF
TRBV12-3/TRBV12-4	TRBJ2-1	CASTLGRVAQEQFF
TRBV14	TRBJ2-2	CASSPHFGQGGTGELFF
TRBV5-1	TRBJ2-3	CASSPRAGTQTDTQYF
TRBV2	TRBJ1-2	CASRGQAFNYGYTF
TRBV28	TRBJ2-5	CASSRAGGRQETQYF
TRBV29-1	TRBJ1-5	CSVEIPGYQPQHF